Following are 20 T cell receptor beta chains from one sample sequenced in a study of shared clonotypes between healthy human individuals. Profiled with immunoSEQ multiplex PCR; TCRdb holds only in-frame clones, not every one. This sample carries 700,000 to 950,000 clones, roughly 96% of them seen once, and the ten largest clones take over 0.2%. Terminally differentiated effector memory CD45RA+ cells were left out of the naive CD8 fraction, which was CD45RO-negative and positively selected for CCR7. The sample consisted of naive CD8+ T cells sorted from blood. The receptors originated from a man younger than 40 in good health.

The V gene is TRBV29-1, the J gene TRBJ2-3; TRBD1 matches at 7 bases. In germline, CDR1 is SQVTM, CDR2 ANQGSEA. Trimming at V came to 5 bases and at J to 11 bases, leaving 7 bases not matched to a gene. This CDR3 comprises 11 residues. CDR3 in amino acids: CSVPSDRLQYF. The CDR3 DNA reads as TGCAGCGTTCCCTCGGACAGGTTGCAGTATTTT.

The V and J genes are TRBV7-9 and TRBJ1-1, with D hard to call. The CDR3 is 12 residues long. V was cut by 5 bases and J by 4 bases, with 8 bases left in between. Germline V gene data show CDR1 as SEHNR and CDR2 as FQNEAQ (reference sequence). The CDR3: CASSPGATEAFF. The CDR3 DNA reads TGTGCCAGCAGCCCAGGTGCCACTGAAGCTTTCTTT.

This clone was found once. The gene calls are TRBV7-9 and TRBJ2-1; 8 bases match TRBD2. This CDR3 contains 14 residues. CDR1 and CDR2 (germline): SEHNR, FQNEAQ (reference sequence). V was clipped by 6 bases and J by 9 bases; unmatched bases: 10. The CDR3 coding sequence is TGTGCCAGCAGTCAGAGCGGGAGTCTTGTTGAGCAGTTCTTC. Translation: CASSQSGSLVEQFF.

This chain connects TRBV4-3 to TRBJ2-3, with 7 bases that match TRBD2. Germline lookup yields CDR1 LGHNA and CDR2 YSLEER. The CDR3 covers 16 residues. The ends lost 0 bases at V and 2 bases at J; junction bases unmatched: 5. CDR3 in amino acids: CASSQDRRETTDTQYF. The CDR3 DNA is TGCGCCAGCAGCCAAGATAGGCGGGAGACCACAGATACGCAGTATTTT.

The chain joins TRBV6-5 to TRBJ2-2; 9 positions match TRBD2. CDR1 and CDR2 (germline): MNHEY, SVGAGI. Losses at the gene ends were 3 bases for V and 7 bases for J; bases not matched to a gene: 6. The CDR3 extends over 15 amino acids. This CDR3 reads CASSYIAGGVGELFF. The CDR3 region has the DNA TGTGCCAGCAGTTATATTGCGGGAGGGGTCGGGGAGCTGTTTTTT.

This rearrangement joins TRBV6-6 to TRBJ2-7, with D tentatively TRBD1 (6 bases). The V and J ends lost 2 bases and 3 bases respectively, with 17 bases between them. The germline V gene has CDR1 MNHNY and CDR2 SVGAGI (reference sequence). CDR3 size: 16 residues. In DNA form, the CDR3 reads TGTGCCAGCAGTTACCCGTACCGGGACACCATCTACGAGCAGTACTTC. Protein: CASSYPYRDTIYEQYF.

The rearrangement links TRBV29-1 to TRBJ2-7; D is uncertain. Trimming took off 3 bases at V and 2 bases at J, with 14 bases between the two ends. The germline V gene has CDR1 SQVTM and CDR2 ANQGSEA. CDR3 length equals 14 residues. The CDR3, as DNA: TGCAGCGTTGAGGGCAGGTCGGAAACCTACGAGCAGTACTTC. Translation: CSVEGRSETYEQYF.

The chain has TRBV30 and TRBJ1-1; D not certain. Per germline, CDR1 GTSNPN and CDR2 SVGIG (reference sequence). Trimming removed 5 bases from V and 2 bases from J, with 9 bases in between. The CDR3 extends over 12 amino acids. The CDR3 nucleotides read TGTGCCTGGTCCTGGCAAAACACTGAAGCTTTCTTT. Its protein product is CAWSWQNTEAFF.

The chain uses TRBV9 and TRBJ2-1; D uncertain. This CDR3 has 15 residues. V shed 1 base and J shed 8 bases, with 16 bases lying between them. Germline CDR1 SGDLS, CDR2 YYNGEE. The CDR3 DNA sequence: TGTGCCAGCAGCGTACAACAACGAAGATGGGATGAGCAGTTCTTC. Translating it yields CASSVQQRRWDEQFF.

The V and J genes are TRBV6-1 and TRBJ1-5; D is perhaps TRBD1 (5 bases). Per the germline V gene, CDR1 is MNHNS and CDR2 is SASEGT. The CDR3 runs 15 residues. V was trimmed by 6 bases and J by 0 bases, leaving 12 bases between them. The CDR3: CASRQQVYSNQPQHF. The CDR3 DNA sequence: TGTGCCAGCAGGCAACAGGTTTATAGCAATCAGCCCCAGCATTTT.

The chain links TRBV5-1 to TRBJ2-1; D not certain. V lost 4 bases, J lost 8 bases, and 19 bases lay in between. Germline V gene lookup returns CDR1 SGHRS and CDR2 YFSETQ. This CDR3 is 15 amino acids long. The chain's CDR3 is CASSLEGRPLDEQFF. CDR3 DNA sequence: TGCGCCAGCAGCCTGGAAGGACGTCCCCTCGATGAGCAGTTCTTC. The full variable domain, in which reference TRBV5-1 and TRBJ2-1 provide the parts outside the CDR3, is KAGVTQTPRYLIKTRGQQVTLSCSPISGHRSVSWYQQTPGQGLQFLFEYFSETQRNKGNFPGRFSGRQFSNSRSEMNVSTLELGDSALYLCASSLEGRPLDEQFFGPGTRLTVL.

V and J are TRBV9 and TRBJ2-7, with a tentative D call TRBD1 (6 bases). The V end lost 0 bases, the J end lost 3 bases, and 10 bases lay between the germline ends. CDR1 is SGDLS, CDR2 YYNGEE, per germline. This CDR3 is 14 amino acids long. The CDR3 DNA sequence: TGTGCCAGCAGCGTAGCTTCACAGGGCTACGAGCAGTACTTC. It translates to CASSVASQGYEQYF. The variable domain in full, completed from reference TRBV9 and TRBJ2-7, reads DSGVTQTPKHLITATGQRVTLRCSPRSGDLSVYWYQQSLDQGLQFLIQYYNGEERAKGNILERFSAQQFPDLHSELNLSSLELGDSALYFCASSVASQGYEQYFGPGTRLTVT.

The rearrangement links TRBV9 to TRBJ1-1; tentatively, D is TRBD1 (5 bases). Between the trimmed V and J ends, which lost 1 base and 1 base, there was a span of 8 bases. This CDR3 is built from 14 residues. From germline, CDR1 is SGDLS and CDR2 YYNGEE. The CDR3 sequence: CASSVLGENTEAFF. CDR3 in DNA: TGTGCCAGCAGCGTATTGGGGGAGAACACTGAAGCTTTCTTT.

The rearrangement joins TRBV7-8 to TRBJ1-5, with D hard to call. Trimming left V 4 bases short and J 4 bases short, with 17 bases between. Germline values: CDR1 SGHVS, CDR2 FQNEAQ. CDR3 size: 16 residues. The CDR3 coding sequence is TGTGCCAGCAGCTCCTCGGGAATTCAGCCTAATCAGCCCCAGCATTTT. This sequence encodes CASSSSGIQPNQPQHF.

This chain connects TRBV10-3 to TRBJ2-7; the D is unclear. The germline V gene encodes CDR1 ENHRY and CDR2 SYGVKD. V shed 7 bases and J shed 3 bases, with 16 bases lying between them. This CDR3 has 14 amino acids. The DNA for the CDR3 is TGTGCCATCACCGCAACTGAGGCCCGCTACGAGCAGTACTTC. As protein: CAITATEARYEQYF.

This clone was recorded once. The CDR3 nucleotides are TGCGCCAGCAGCTTGGGACAGGGAAGCACAGATACGCAGTATTTT. It codes for CASSLGQGSTDTQYF. This rearrangement joins TRBV5-1 to TRBJ2-3; TRBD1 agrees at 7 bases. Trimming at V came to 0 bases and at J to 0 bases, leaving 1 base not matched to a gene. CDR3 size: 15 residues. Germline loops: CDR1 SGHRS, CDR2 YFSETQ.

V and J are TRBV7-9 and TRBJ2-5; D gene uncertain. The germline V and J ends were trimmed by 1 base and 0 bases, with 15 bases remaining between them. Germline V lookup: CDR1 SEHNR, CDR2 FQNEAQ (reference sequence). CDR3 size: 17 residues. CDR3 amino acids: CASSLGPREIYQETQYF. The CDR3 DNA reads TGTGCCAGCAGCTTAGGGCCGCGAGAGATTTACCAAGAGACCCAGTACTTC.

This sequence joins TRBV27 and TRBJ2-7, with D perhaps matching TRBD2 (6 bases). Germline loops: CDR1 MNHEY, CDR2 SMNVEV (reference sequence). V lost 8 bases, J lost 5 bases, and 10 bases lay in between. The CDR3 spans 11 residues. Here the CDR3 reads CASRESHEQYF. DNA of the CDR3: TGTGCCAGCCGGGAGTCGCACGAGCAGTACTTC.

This chain connects TRBV29-1 to TRBJ2-7; 9 nucleotides agree with TRBD1. The CDR3 runs to 12 residues. J lost 2 bases, V lost 8 bases, and 4 bases had no gene match. Germline CDR1 SQVTM, CDR2 ANQGSEA. The DNA of the CDR3 is TGCAGCTGGGGACAGGGCCCCTACGAGCAGTACTTC. Translating gives CSWGQGPYEQYF.

The chain recombines TRBV9 with TRBJ2-7; TRBD1 is a possible D gene (6 bases). Looked up from germline, CDR1 is SGDLS and CDR2 is YYNGEE. V lost 0 bases, J lost 6 bases, and 19 bases lay in between. The CDR3 spans 16 residues. CDR3 DNA: TGTGCCAGCAGCGTAGAGGGGTGGACAGCGGCGGGCGAGCAGTACTTC. As protein: CASSVEGWTAAGEQYF.